This T cell receptor (beta chain) was obtained from a study of Graves' ophthalmopathy and Graves' hyperthyroidism. Study conclusions and caveats: Blood also harbored most expanded thyroid clonotypes above 0.001 frequency.

RNA served as the template for amplifying TCR beta CDR3 regions. RT-PCR in the first round used HTBI primers; a second-round multiplex PCR followed. MiXCR, applied by TCRdb to the multiplex PCR reads, yields one record per CDR3 protein. This sample has about 700,000 distinct CDR3 sequences, with roughly two fifths found just once. CDR1 is LNHNV and CDR2 is YYDKDF in the germline V gene (reference sequence). This CDR3 comprises 16 residues. V dropped 3 bases and J dropped 1 base, with 10 bases sitting between them. About this clonotype: The antigen remains undetermined.

The chain carries TRBV15 and TRBJ2-6; no reliable D call. Sequencing was carried out using peripheral blood. The sequence came from an adult man with Graves' ophthalmopathy. The CDR3 is CATSSPPVSGANVLTF. The CDR3 DNA is TGTGCCACCAGCAGCCCCCCTGTATCTGGGGCCAACGTCCTGACTTTC.